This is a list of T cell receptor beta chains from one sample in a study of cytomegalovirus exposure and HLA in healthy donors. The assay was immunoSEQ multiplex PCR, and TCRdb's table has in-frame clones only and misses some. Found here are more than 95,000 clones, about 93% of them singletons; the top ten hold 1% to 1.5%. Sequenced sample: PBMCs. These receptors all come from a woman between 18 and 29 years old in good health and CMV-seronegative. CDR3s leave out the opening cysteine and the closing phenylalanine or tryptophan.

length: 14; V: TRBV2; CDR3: ASTPLTGPSSYEQY
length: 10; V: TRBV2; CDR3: ASSGEGKRAF
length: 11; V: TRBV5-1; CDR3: ASNRGEGTEAF
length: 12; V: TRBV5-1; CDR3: ASSLADSTDTQY
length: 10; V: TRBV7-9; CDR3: ASSFWNTEAF
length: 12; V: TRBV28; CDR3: ASSLGMYSYGYT
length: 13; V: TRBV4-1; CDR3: ASSPGTGALIEQF
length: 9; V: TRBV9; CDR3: ASSVGGEQF
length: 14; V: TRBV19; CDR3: ASSIDPTGNPHEQY
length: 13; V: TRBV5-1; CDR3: ASKNWTGPVYGYT
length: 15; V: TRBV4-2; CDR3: ASRAPPQGDTYNEQF
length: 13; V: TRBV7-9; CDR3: ASSLGTSSDNEQF
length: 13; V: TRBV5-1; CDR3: ASSLQGGGTDTQY
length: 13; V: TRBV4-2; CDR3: ASSQDRTLQETQY
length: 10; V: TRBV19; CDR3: ATLGGYNEQF
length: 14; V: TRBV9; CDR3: ASSVVDGVFTGELF
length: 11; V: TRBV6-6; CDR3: ASSYDPGEKLF
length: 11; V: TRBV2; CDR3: ASKDRANQPQH
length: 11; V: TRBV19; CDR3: ASSNERRNEQF
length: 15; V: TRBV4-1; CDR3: ASSQVTRGAGEETQY
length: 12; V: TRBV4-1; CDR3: ASSQTGGSYEQY
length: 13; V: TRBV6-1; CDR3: ASNSGLAGYNEQF
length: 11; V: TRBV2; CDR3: ASGRGIYQPQH
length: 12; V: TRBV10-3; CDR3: AIRSGVTYNEQF
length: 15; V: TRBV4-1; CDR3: ASSLDSRSSYNSPLH
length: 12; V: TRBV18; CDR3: ASSATSNTGELF
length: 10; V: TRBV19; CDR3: ASSVNTGELF
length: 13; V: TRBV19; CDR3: ASSPLAGSSGELF